Below, 3 T cell receptor beta chains from the same sample are listed, as sequenced in a study of blood T cell repertoires in COVID-19. Clones were sequenced by immunoSEQ multiplex PCR, and TCRdb holds only the in-frame ones, with some missing. This sample carries some 86,000 clones, approximately 90% of them seen once, and the ten largest clones take 2% to 2.5%. The source material was peripheral blood. The receptors come from a human donor with active COVID-19. The donor label of this sample is uncertain.

The V call is TRBV28, the J call TRBJ2-7, with a weak D call TRBD1 (7 bases). Trimming pared 3 bases from V and 4 bases from J, leaving 19 bases between. The CDR3 has 16 residues. The germline V gene encodes CDR1 MDHEN and CDR2 SYDVKM. Here the CDR3 DNA reads TGTGCCAGCAGTTTCCTCGACAGGGCTCGGGGGTACGAGCAGTACTTC. Its translation is CASSFLDRARGYEQYF.

The gene calls are TRBV19 and TRBJ2-2; TRBD1 matches 9 bases. Germline V gene sequence: CDR1 LNHDA, CDR2 SQIVND (reference sequence). The CDR3 covers 14 residues. V lost 5 bases and J lost 7; bases outside the gene matches: 5. CDR3 amino acids: CASSLQGASGELFF. The CDR3 bases are TGTGCCAGTAGTCTACAGGGGGCCAGCGGGGAGCTGTTTTTT.

The CDR3 spells CASSHRETGTGYGYTF. The CDR3 DNA reads TGTGCCAGCAGCCACCGGGAGACCGGGACGGGCTATGGCTACACCTTC. The chain recombines TRBV4-2 with TRBJ1-2; a weak D match, TRBD1 (5 bases). The CDR3 is 16 residues long. CDR1 is LGHNA, CDR2 YNFKEQ, per germline. Trimming pared 3 bases from V and 4 bases from J, leaving 18 bases between.